This is a list of T cell receptor beta chains from one sample in a study of blood T cells in healthy people across ages. TCRdb reprocessed the 5' RACE reads via MiXCR and lists one record per CDR3 protein. This sample has some 370,000 distinct CDR3 sequences, with approximately 47% found just once. Sequencing input: blood. Receptor source: a man in his fifties or sixties in good health. Both conserved end residues are part of each CDR3. A D gene is named only where the DNA matches it firmly. The size entry is marked missing in some rows and otherwise reads once, few, many or a size class.

d_call: TRBD2
v_call: TRBV3-1
j_call: TRBJ2-4
clone_size: few
cdr3_nt: TGTGCCAGCAGCCCGAGGACTAGCGCGAAAAACATTCAGTACTTC
cdr3_aa: CASSPRTSAKNIQYF

d_call: TRBD2
v_call: TRBV29-1
j_call: TRBJ2-5
clone_size: many
cdr3_nt: TGCAGCGTTGGGGGGCTAGCGGGAGGAATAATGCGGGAGACCCAGTACTTC
cdr3_aa: CSVGGLAGGIMRETQYF

d_call: .
v_call: TRBV20-1
j_call: TRBJ2-7
clone_size: .
cdr3_nt: TGCAGTGCTAGAGATAAGAGTGACCCCATCTACGAGCAGTACTTC
cdr3_aa: CSARDKSDPIYEQYF

d_call: .
v_call: TRBV9
j_call: TRBJ1-6
clone_size: .
cdr3_nt: TGTGCCAGCAGCCCCACGAGGGTTTCCTTCTATAATTCACCCCTCCACTTT
cdr3_aa: CASSPTRVSFYNSPLHF

d_call: TRBD2
v_call: TRBV13
j_call: TRBJ2-1
clone_size: .
cdr3_nt: TGTGCCAGCAGCCGAACAGGGGCGCAGCGGGGGGTACATGAGCAGTTCTTC
cdr3_aa: CASSRTGAQRGVHEQFF

d_call: .
v_call: TRBV12-3/TRBV12-4
j_call: TRBJ2-5
clone_size: .
cdr3_nt: TGTGCCAGCAGCGCCTCCGGGACGGCCTGGGAGACCCAGTACTTC
cdr3_aa: CASSASGTAWETQYF

d_call: TRBD2
v_call: TRBV24-1
j_call: TRBJ2-7
clone_size: few
cdr3_nt: TGTGCCACCAGTGACCGGACTAGCGGTCCCTACGAGCAGTACTTC
cdr3_aa: CATSDRTSGPYEQYF

d_call: .
v_call: TRBV6-2/TRBV6-3
j_call: TRBJ2-3
clone_size: .
cdr3_nt: TGTGCCAGCAGTTACGGGAGTTTCACAGATACGCAGTATTTT
cdr3_aa: CASSYGSFTDTQYF

d_call: TRBD1
v_call: TRBV18
j_call: TRBJ2-7
clone_size: .
cdr3_nt: TGTGCCAGCTCATCCCGACAGGGGGGGACCTACGAGCAGTACTTC
cdr3_aa: CASSSRQGGTYEQYF

d_call: TRBD1
v_call: TRBV29-1
j_call: TRBJ2-3
clone_size: .
cdr3_nt: TGCAGCGTTGAGGTTTTGTCCCCGGACAGGGGGAGCACAGATACGCAGTATTTT
cdr3_aa: CSVEVLSPDRGSTDTQYF

d_call: TRBD2
v_call: TRBV3-1
j_call: TRBJ2-5
clone_size: .
cdr3_nt: TGTGCCAGCAGCCGTGACCCAGGACTAGCCGGGGAGACCCAGTACTTC
cdr3_aa: CASSRDPGLAGETQYF

d_call: .
v_call: TRBV28
j_call: TRBJ2-4
clone_size: .
cdr3_nt: TGTGCCAGCAGTTTTGGGGATCTAGCGCTAGCCAAAAACATTCAGTACTTC
cdr3_aa: CASSFGDLALAKNIQYF

d_call: .
v_call: TRBV28
j_call: TRBJ2-3
clone_size: few
cdr3_nt: TGTGCCAGCAGTTTACCGGATACGCAGTATTTT
cdr3_aa: CASSLPDTQYF

d_call: .
v_call: TRBV20-1
j_call: TRBJ2-7
clone_size: .
cdr3_nt: TGCAGTGCTAAAGATGGCTACGAGCAGTACTTC
cdr3_aa: CSAKDGYEQYF

d_call: .
v_call: TRBV14
j_call: TRBJ2-7
clone_size: .
cdr3_nt: TGTGCCAGCAGCCAAGATCGGGTTGTCGACGAGCAGTACTTC
cdr3_aa: CASSQDRVVDEQYF

d_call: .
v_call: TRBV6-6
j_call: TRBJ1-2
clone_size: .
cdr3_nt: TGTGCCAGCAGTACCAAAGGGACGGCGAAAAGCTACACCTTC
cdr3_aa: CASSTKGTAKSYTF

d_call: .
v_call: TRBV6-2/TRBV6-3
j_call: TRBJ1-4
clone_size: .
cdr3_nt: TGTGCCAGCAGTTACGGGACCCTGGAGGCAAAACTGTTTTTT
cdr3_aa: CASSYGTLEAKLFF

d_call: .
v_call: TRBV28
j_call: TRBJ1-5
clone_size: .
cdr3_nt: TGTGCCAGCAGTACTCCACGGTCGGGCAATCAGCCCCAGCATTTT
cdr3_aa: CASSTPRSGNQPQHF

d_call: TRBD1
v_call: TRBV14
j_call: TRBJ1-1
clone_size: few
cdr3_nt: TGTGCCAGCAGCGCCCACAGGGGAAACACTGAAGCTTTCTTT
cdr3_aa: CASSAHRGNTEAFF

d_call: TRBD2
v_call: TRBV20-1
j_call: TRBJ2-1
clone_size: .
cdr3_nt: TGCAGTGCGCGACTAGCTGAAACTTCCTACAATGAGCAGTTCTTC
cdr3_aa: CSARLAETSYNEQFF

d_call: .
v_call: TRBV6-6
j_call: TRBJ2-1
clone_size: many
cdr3_nt: TGTGCCAGCAGTTACTCTCGGTTTGCCCATGAGCAGTTCTTC
cdr3_aa: CASSYSRFAHEQFF

d_call: TRBD2
v_call: TRBV20-1
j_call: TRBJ2-1
clone_size: .
cdr3_nt: TGCAGTGCTAGAGCCTGGGGGGGAAGAGCGGGCAATGAGCAGTTCTTC
cdr3_aa: CSARAWGGRAGNEQFF

d_call: TRBD2
v_call: TRBV4-2
j_call: TRBJ2-5
clone_size: .
cdr3_nt: TGTGCCAGCAGCCAAGAGGGTAGCGGGCAAGAGACCCAGTACTTC
cdr3_aa: CASSQEGSGQETQYF

d_call: .
v_call: TRBV7-9
j_call: TRBJ2-7
clone_size: .
cdr3_nt: TGTGCCAGCAGCTTAGGCCTCGGGGAGCAGTACTTC
cdr3_aa: CASSLGLGEQYF

d_call: .
v_call: TRBV14
j_call: TRBJ1-4
clone_size: .
cdr3_nt: TGTGCCAGCAGCCCAGACAATTTAAATGAAAAACTGTTTTTT
cdr3_aa: CASSPDNLNEKLFF

d_call: .
v_call: TRBV20-1
j_call: TRBJ1-1
clone_size: .
cdr3_nt: TGCAGTGCGGCGCAGGGCATAGGGAACACTGAAGCTTTCTTT
cdr3_aa: CSAAQGIGNTEAFF

d_call: .
v_call: TRBV7-2
j_call: TRBJ2-5
clone_size: .
cdr3_nt: TGTGCCAGCAGCGCTACAGGTTTGGACACCCAGTACTTC
cdr3_aa: CASSATGLDTQYF

d_call: .
v_call: TRBV7-2
j_call: TRBJ1-4
clone_size: .
cdr3_nt: TGTGCCAGCAGCTTCAGGGCGGGGAATGAAAAACTGTTTTTT
cdr3_aa: CASSFRAGNEKLFF

d_call: .
v_call: TRBV12-3/TRBV12-4
j_call: TRBJ2-3
clone_size: .
cdr3_nt: TGTGCCAGCAGTTTCTACGGAGGCTTGACAGGAGATACGCAGTATTTT
cdr3_aa: CASSFYGGLTGDTQYF

d_call: .
v_call: TRBV29-1
j_call: TRBJ2-1
clone_size: .
cdr3_nt: TGCAGCGTTGTATTGGGGGCAGCGGCAGGCAATGAGCAGTTCTTC
cdr3_aa: CSVVLGAAAGNEQFF

d_call: .
v_call: TRBV29-1
j_call: TRBJ1-1
clone_size: .
cdr3_nt: TGCAGCGTTCTACATAGGCCCCCAGGCACGGAAGCTTTCTTT
cdr3_aa: CSVLHRPPGTEAFF

d_call: .
v_call: TRBV7-2
j_call: TRBJ2-5
clone_size: few
cdr3_nt: TGTGCCAGCAGCTTAGGGTCCACTACTTCCCAGTACTTC
cdr3_aa: CASSLGSTTSQYF

d_call: .
v_call: TRBV12-3/TRBV12-4
j_call: TRBJ1-1
clone_size: .
cdr3_nt: TGTGCCAGCTGGGGGGGAAACAAAGGAGCTTTCTTT
cdr3_aa: CASWGGNKGAFF

d_call: TRBD2
v_call: TRBV28
j_call: TRBJ2-5
clone_size: few
cdr3_nt: TGTGCCAGCAGTTCTGGAGGACTAGCCCGGGAGACCCAGTACTTC
cdr3_aa: CASSSGGLARETQYF

d_call: TRBD2
v_call: TRBV28
j_call: TRBJ2-5
clone_size: .
cdr3_nt: TGTGCCAGCAGTCCCATCCTAGCGGACCAAGAGACCCAGTACTTC
cdr3_aa: CASSPILADQETQYF

d_call: TRBD2
v_call: TRBV7-2
j_call: TRBJ2-5
clone_size: many
cdr3_nt: TGTGCCAGCAGTTATAGCGGGAGGGCGAACAATGAGCAGTACTTC
cdr3_aa: CASSYSGRANNEQYF

d_call: .
v_call: TRBV5-1
j_call: TRBJ2-3
clone_size: few
cdr3_nt: TGCGCCAGCAGCAAAACGGGATCTCTCGTGGTGACGCAGTATTTT
cdr3_aa: CASSKTGSLVVTQYF

d_call: .
v_call: TRBV20-1
j_call: TRBJ1-4
clone_size: few
cdr3_nt: TGCAGTGCTAGTAGACAGAATAATGAAAAACTGTTTTTT
cdr3_aa: CSASRQNNEKLFF

d_call: TRBD1
v_call: TRBV7-9
j_call: TRBJ1-1
clone_size: .
cdr3_nt: TGTGCCAGCAGCTTGTACAGGAGGACAGGGTACGACACTGAAGCTTTCTTT
cdr3_aa: CASSLYRRTGYDTEAFF

d_call: .
v_call: TRBV3-1
j_call: TRBJ2-1
clone_size: .
cdr3_nt: TGTGCCAGCAGCCAAGTCGGAAAGGGGGAGCAGTTCTTC
cdr3_aa: CASSQVGKGEQFF

d_call: .
v_call: TRBV20-1
j_call: TRBJ2-3
clone_size: .
cdr3_nt: TGCAGTGCTAGGTTTACGGGAACAGATACGCAGTATTTT
cdr3_aa: CSARFTGTDTQYF

d_call: .
v_call: TRBV28
j_call: TRBJ2-1
clone_size: .
cdr3_nt: TGTGCCAGCACGCCTAGTCGGGATGAGCAGTTCTTC
cdr3_aa: CASTPSRDEQFF

d_call: .
v_call: TRBV29-1
j_call: TRBJ2-3
clone_size: many
cdr3_nt: TGCAGCGTTGCCCAGGAGGTGGATACGCAGTATTTT
cdr3_aa: CSVAQEVDTQYF

d_call: .
v_call: TRBV7-9
j_call: TRBJ2-3
clone_size: .
cdr3_nt: TGTGCCAGCAGCTTAGGATTCGTAATCACAGATACGCAGTATTTT
cdr3_aa: CASSLGFVITDTQYF

d_call: TRBD2
v_call: TRBV4-2
j_call: TRBJ2-5
clone_size: .
cdr3_nt: TGTGCCAGCAGCCAGAACGCCGGGACTAGCGGTCAAGAGACCCAGTACTTC
cdr3_aa: CASSQNAGTSGQETQYF

d_call: .
v_call: TRBV4-2
j_call: TRBJ1-2
clone_size: .
cdr3_nt: TGTGCCAGCAGAGGAGCCATCTATGGCTACACCTTC
cdr3_aa: CASRGAIYGYTF

d_call: .
v_call: TRBV12-3/TRBV12-4
j_call: TRBJ1-1
clone_size: .
cdr3_nt: TGTGCCAGCAGTTTAGCAAAGGGGAGGGCTTTCTTT
cdr3_aa: CASSLAKGRAFF

d_call: TRBD1
v_call: TRBV28
j_call: TRBJ2-7
clone_size: few
cdr3_nt: TGTGCCAGCACCGGGGGGGGACAGGGGACTCGCCGGGGCGAGCAGTACTTC
cdr3_aa: CASTGGGQGTRRGEQYF

d_call: TRBD2
v_call: TRBV6-2/TRBV6-3
j_call: TRBJ2-5
clone_size: few
cdr3_nt: TGTGCCAGCAGTACGCCGGCGGGGGGGTCGAAGACCCAGTACTTC
cdr3_aa: CASSTPAGGSKTQYF

d_call: TRBD2
v_call: TRBV6-2/TRBV6-3
j_call: TRBJ2-3
clone_size: .
cdr3_nt: TGTGCCAGCACTTCCCTCAGCGGGAGCCCCATCGATACGCAGTATTTT
cdr3_aa: CASTSLSGSPIDTQYF

d_call: TRBD2
v_call: TRBV5-1
j_call: TRBJ2-3
clone_size: .
cdr3_nt: TGCGCCAGCAGCGGCAGGACTAGCGGGGGTCCCGGTACGCAGTATTTT
cdr3_aa: CASSGRTSGGPGTQYF

d_call: TRBD2
v_call: TRBV7-2
j_call: TRBJ2-7
clone_size: .
cdr3_nt: TGTGCCAGCAGCTTAGTTGGTAGCGGGAGGGCACCTGGCGAGCAGTACTTC
cdr3_aa: CASSLVGSGRAPGEQYF

d_call: .
v_call: TRBV7-2
j_call: TRBJ1-4
clone_size: .
cdr3_nt: TGTGCCAGCAGCCTGGAAGGGGGAAGCGGTGAAAAACTGTTTTTT
cdr3_aa: CASSLEGGSGEKLFF

d_call: .
v_call: TRBV9
j_call: TRBJ1-1
clone_size: .
cdr3_nt: TGTGCCAGCAGCGTAGCTACGGAGAGCACTGAAGCTTTCTTT
cdr3_aa: CASSVATESTEAFF

d_call: .
v_call: TRBV10-3
j_call: TRBJ1-2
clone_size: .
cdr3_nt: TGTGCCATCAGTGATACGGACAGCTCTCAGACTAACTATGGCTACACCTTC
cdr3_aa: CAISDTDSSQTNYGYTF

d_call: TRBD1
v_call: TRBV10-3
j_call: TRBJ2-3
clone_size: .
cdr3_nt: TGTGCCATCAGTTTCCGGGACAGGGGTTTGGCAGATACGCAGTATTTT
cdr3_aa: CAISFRDRGLADTQYF

d_call: .
v_call: TRBV5-1
j_call: TRBJ1-2
clone_size: few
cdr3_nt: TGCGCCAGCAGCGCAGACTCCCCCGGTGGTGGCTACACCTTC
cdr3_aa: CASSADSPGGGYTF

d_call: .
v_call: TRBV28
j_call: TRBJ1-5
clone_size: .
cdr3_nt: TGTGCCAGCAGTTTAGCCGGGATGCAGCCCCAGCATTTT
cdr3_aa: CASSLAGMQPQHF

d_call: .
v_call: TRBV20-1
j_call: TRBJ1-4
clone_size: .
cdr3_nt: TGCAGTGCTAGGAGGGACACTGGGTGGGCCTCAACTAATGAAAAACTGTTTTTT
cdr3_aa: CSARRDTGWASTNEKLFF